This TCR beta chain was captured in a study of blood T cell repertoires in COVID-19. For the study at large: The samples span acute and convalescent COVID-19 from the United States, Italy and Spain. PBMCs, B-cell-depleted T cells, or T cells provided the cDNA or gDNA that made up the material.

CDR3 length: 15 amino acids. Germline loops: CDR1 LNHDA, CDR2 SQIVND (reference sequence). V was clipped by 6 bases and J by 7 bases; unmatched bases: 11. Those who participated ranged in age from roughly 18 to 89 years and resided in under 25 US areas. Within the 2 weeks before study entry, each person in the exposed group met a COVID-19 case. TCRdb's copy holds only in-frame clones and misses some; the assay was immunoSEQ multiplex PCR. The data hold about 320,000 clones, with roughly 90% observed a single time. This sequence joins TRBV19 and TRBJ1-4; TRBD1 matches 7 bases. The specimen sequenced was PBMCs or T cells enriched from blood (not recorded which). This TCR came from a woman aged 25 to 39 who had been exposed to COVID-19. The CDR3 reads CASSPAAGGIEKLFF. The CDR3 region has the DNA TGTGCCAGTAGCCCCGCCGCAGGGGGTATTGAAAAACTGTTTTTT.